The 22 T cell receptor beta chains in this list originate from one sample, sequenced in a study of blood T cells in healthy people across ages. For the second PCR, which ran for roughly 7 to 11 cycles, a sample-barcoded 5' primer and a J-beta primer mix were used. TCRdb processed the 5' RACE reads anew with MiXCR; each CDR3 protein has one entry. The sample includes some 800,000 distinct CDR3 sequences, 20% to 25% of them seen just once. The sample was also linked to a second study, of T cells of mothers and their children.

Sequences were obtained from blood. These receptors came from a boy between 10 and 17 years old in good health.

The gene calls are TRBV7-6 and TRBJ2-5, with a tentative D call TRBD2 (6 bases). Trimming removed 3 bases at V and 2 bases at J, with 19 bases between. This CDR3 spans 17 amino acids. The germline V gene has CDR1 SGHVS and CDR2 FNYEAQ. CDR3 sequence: CASSFSYGTLDQETQYF. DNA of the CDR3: TGTGCCAGCAGCTTTAGCTACGGGACTCTAGATCAAGAGACCCAGTACTTC.

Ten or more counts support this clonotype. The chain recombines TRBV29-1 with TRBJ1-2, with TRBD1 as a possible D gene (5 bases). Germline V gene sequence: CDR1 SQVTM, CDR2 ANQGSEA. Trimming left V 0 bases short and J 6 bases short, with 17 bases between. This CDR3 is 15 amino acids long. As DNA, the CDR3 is TGCAGCGTTGAAGAACCCCGTGGGACGACGGATGGCTACACCTTC. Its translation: CSVEEPRGTTDGYTF.

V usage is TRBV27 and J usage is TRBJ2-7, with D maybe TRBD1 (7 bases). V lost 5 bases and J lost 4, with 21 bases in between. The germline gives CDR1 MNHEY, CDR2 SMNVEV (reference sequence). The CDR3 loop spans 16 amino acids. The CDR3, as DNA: TGTGCCAGCAGTCGATGGATTACAGGGGAGGCGTACGAGCAGTACTTC. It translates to CASSRWITGEAYEQYF.

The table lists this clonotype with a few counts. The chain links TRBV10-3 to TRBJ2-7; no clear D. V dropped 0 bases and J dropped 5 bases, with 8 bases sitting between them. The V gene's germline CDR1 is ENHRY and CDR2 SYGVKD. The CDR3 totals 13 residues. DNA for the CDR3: TGTGCCATCAGTGAGTCGCTGGGAAACGAGCAGTACTTC. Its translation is CAISESLGNEQYF.

The DNA of the CDR3 is TGCGCCAGCAGCTTGGTGACTAAAACCTACGAGCAGTACTTC. It is translated as CASSLVTKTYEQYF. The chain has TRBV5-1 and TRBJ2-7; maybe TRBD2 (5 bases). Germline V gives CDR1 SGHRS, CDR2 YFSETQ. V was pared by 0 bases and J by 2 bases, with 9 bases between. CDR3 length: 14 residues.

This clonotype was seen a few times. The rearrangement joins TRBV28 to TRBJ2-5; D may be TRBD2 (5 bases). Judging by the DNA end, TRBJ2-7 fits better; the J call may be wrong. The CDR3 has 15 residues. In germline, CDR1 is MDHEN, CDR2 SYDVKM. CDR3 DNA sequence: TGTGCCAGCAGTTTATCGGGGTCCTTCTCCTACGAGCAGTACTTC. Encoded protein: CASSLSGSFSYEQYF.

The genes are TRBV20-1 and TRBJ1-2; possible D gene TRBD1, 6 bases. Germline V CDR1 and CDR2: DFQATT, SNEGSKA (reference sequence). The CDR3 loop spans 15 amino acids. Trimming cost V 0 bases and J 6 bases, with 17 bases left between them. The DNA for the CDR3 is TGCAGTGCTAGAGATCATCTGTTAAGGACAGATGGCTACACCTTC. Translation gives CSARDHLLRTDGYTF.

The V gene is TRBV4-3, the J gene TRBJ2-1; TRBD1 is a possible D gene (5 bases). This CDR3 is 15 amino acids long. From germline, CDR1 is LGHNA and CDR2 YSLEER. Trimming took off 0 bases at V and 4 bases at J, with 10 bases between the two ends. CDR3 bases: TGCGCCAGCAGCCAAGAGATCCAGGGTTACAATGAGCAGTTCTTC. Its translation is CASSQEIQGYNEQFF.

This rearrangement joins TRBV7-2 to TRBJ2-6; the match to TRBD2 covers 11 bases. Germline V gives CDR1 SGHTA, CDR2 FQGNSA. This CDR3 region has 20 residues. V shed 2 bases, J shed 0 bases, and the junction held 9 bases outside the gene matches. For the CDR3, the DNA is TGTGCCAGCAGCTTAAGGCTAGCGGGGGGCACAAGCTCTGGGGCCAACGTCCTGACTTTC. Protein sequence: CASSLRLAGGTSSGANVLTF. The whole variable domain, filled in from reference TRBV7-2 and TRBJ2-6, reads GAGVSQSPSNKVTEKGKDVELRCDPISGHTALYWYRQSLGQGLEFLIYFQGNSAPDKSGLPSDRFSAERTGGSVSTLTIQRTQQEDSAVYLCASSLRLAGGTSSGANVLTFGAGSRLTVL.

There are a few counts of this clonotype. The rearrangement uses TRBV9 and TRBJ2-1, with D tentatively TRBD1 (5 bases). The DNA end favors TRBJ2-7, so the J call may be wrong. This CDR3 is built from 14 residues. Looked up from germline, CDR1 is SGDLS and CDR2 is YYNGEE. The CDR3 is CASSSLTVFYEQYF. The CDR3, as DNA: TGTGCCAGCAGCTCTTTGACAGTCTTCTACGAGCAGTACTTC.

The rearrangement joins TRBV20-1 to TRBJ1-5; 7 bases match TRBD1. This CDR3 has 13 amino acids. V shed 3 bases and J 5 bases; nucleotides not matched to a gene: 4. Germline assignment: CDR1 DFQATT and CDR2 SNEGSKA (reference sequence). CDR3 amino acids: CSASRTGDQPQHF. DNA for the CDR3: TGCAGTGCTAGTCGTACAGGGGATCAGCCCCAGCATTTT.

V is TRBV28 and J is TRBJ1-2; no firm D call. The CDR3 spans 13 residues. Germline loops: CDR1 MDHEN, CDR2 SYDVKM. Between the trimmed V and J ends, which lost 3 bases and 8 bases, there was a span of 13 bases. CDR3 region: CASSFYRYEGYTF. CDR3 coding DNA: TGTGCCAGCAGTTTTTATCGATACGAGGGCTACACCTTC.

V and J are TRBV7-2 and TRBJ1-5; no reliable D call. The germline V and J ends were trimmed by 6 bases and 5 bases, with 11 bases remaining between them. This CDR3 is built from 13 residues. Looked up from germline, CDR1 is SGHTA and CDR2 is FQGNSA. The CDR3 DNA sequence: TGTGCCAGCAGTGAGGACGGGGATCAGCCCCAGCATTTT. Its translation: CASSEDGDQPQHF. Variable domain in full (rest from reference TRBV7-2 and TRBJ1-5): GAGVSQSPSNKVTEKGKDVELRCDPISGHTALYWYRQSLGQGLEFLIYFQGNSAPDKSGLPSDRFSAERTGGSVSTLTIQRTQQEDSAVYLCASSEDGDQPQHFGDGTRLSIL.

The CDR3 coding sequence is TGTGCCAGCAGTTCCGCACAGGGTACGGAGACCCAGTACTTC. It encodes CASSSAQGTETQYF. The J gene is TRBJ2-1, the V gene TRBV28; tentatively, D is TRBD1 (6 bases). The end of the DNA aligns better with TRBJ2-5, so the J call may be wrong. The germline CDR1 and CDR2 sequences are MDHEN and SYDVKM. This CDR3 region has 14 residues.

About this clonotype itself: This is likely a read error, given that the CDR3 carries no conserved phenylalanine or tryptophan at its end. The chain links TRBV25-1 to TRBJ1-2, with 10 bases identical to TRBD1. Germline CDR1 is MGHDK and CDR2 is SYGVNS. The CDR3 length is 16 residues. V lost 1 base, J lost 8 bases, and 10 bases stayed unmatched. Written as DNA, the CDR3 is TGTGCCAGCAGTGAATTAATGGGGACAGGGGAGGACGGCTACACCCTC. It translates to CASSELMGTGEDGYTL.

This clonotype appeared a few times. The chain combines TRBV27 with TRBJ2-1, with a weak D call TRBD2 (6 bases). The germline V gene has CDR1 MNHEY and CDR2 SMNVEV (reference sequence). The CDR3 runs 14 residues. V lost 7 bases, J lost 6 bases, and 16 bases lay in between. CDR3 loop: CASTTSSEANEQFF. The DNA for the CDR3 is TGTGCCAGCACTACTAGCAGCGAGGCCAATGAGCAGTTCTTC.

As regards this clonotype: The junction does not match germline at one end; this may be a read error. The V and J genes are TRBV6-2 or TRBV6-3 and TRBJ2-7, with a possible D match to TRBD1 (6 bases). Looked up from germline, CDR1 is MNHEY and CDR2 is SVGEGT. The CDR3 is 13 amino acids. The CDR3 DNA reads TGTGCCAGCAGTTATGACAGGTACTACGAGCAGTGCTTC. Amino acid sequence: CASSYDRYYEQCF.

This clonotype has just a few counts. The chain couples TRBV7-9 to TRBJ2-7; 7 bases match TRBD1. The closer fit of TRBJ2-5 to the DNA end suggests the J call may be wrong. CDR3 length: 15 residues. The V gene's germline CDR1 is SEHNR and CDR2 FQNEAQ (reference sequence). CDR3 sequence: CASSLVGQAQETQYF. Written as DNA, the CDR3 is TGTGCCAGCAGCTTAGTTGGACAGGCTCAAGAGACCCAGTACTTC.

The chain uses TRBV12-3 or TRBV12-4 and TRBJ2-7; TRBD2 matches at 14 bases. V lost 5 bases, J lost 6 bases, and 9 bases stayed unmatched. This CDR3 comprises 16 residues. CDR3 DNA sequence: TGTGCCAGCAGTAGTCAACCGGGACTAGCGGGAGTCGAGCAGTACTTC. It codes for CASSSQPGLAGVEQYF.

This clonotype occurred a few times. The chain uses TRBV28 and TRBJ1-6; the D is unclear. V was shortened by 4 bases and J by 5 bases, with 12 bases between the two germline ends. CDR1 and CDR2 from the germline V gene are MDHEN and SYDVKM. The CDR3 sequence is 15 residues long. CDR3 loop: CASSSSPRNNSPLHF. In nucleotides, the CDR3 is TGTGCCAGCAGTTCCTCGCCCAGGAATAATTCACCCCTCCACTTT.

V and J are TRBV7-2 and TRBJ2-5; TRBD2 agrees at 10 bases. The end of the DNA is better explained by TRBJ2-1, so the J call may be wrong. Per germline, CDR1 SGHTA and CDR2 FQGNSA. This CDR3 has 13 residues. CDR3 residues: CASSSRLAGEQFF. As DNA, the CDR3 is TGTGCCAGCAGCTCCCGACTAGCGGGTGAGCAGTTCTTC.

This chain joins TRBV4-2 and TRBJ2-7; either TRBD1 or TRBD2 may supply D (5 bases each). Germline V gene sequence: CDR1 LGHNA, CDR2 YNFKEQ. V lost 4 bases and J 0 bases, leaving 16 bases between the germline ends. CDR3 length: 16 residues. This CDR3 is CASSPTVGEFSYEQYF. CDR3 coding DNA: TGTGCCAGCAGCCCTACCGTGGGGGAGTTCTCCTACGAGCAGTACTTC.